This TCR beta chain stems from a study of blood T cell repertoires in COVID-19. Study as a whole: The analysed material was cDNA or gDNA that came from T cells, B-cell-depleted T cells, or PBMCs.

Germline V gives CDR1 KGHSH, CDR2 LQKENI. The CDR3 spans 12 residues. Trimming took off 0 bases at V and 3 bases at J, with 2 bases between the two ends. How the authors handled the data: Amplification with reference gene primers provided the estimates of nucleated cell counts. Assay used: immunoSEQ multiplex PCR; TCRdb lists only in-frame clones, some missing. V and J calls and clone size follow that table, whereas D and trimming were derived from the DNA. The sample lists roughly 200,000 clones; more than 75% were seen once. This receptor was identified in a woman of 80 years or more with COVID-19, enrolled during active disease. The chain employs TRBV18 and TRBJ2-5; the D is unclear. Input material: peripheral blood. The CDR3 DNA reads TGTGCCAGCTCACCACCCAAAGAGACCCAGTACTTC. Protein sequence: CASSPPKETQYF.